These 31 T cell receptor beta chains were all obtained from the same sample, sequenced in a study of T cell responses to AZD1222 COVID-19 vaccine. Data came from immunoSEQ multiplex PCR; TCRdb stores just in-frame clones and leaves some out. The sample carries about 140,000 clones, approximately 90% recorded once. The specimen was peripheral blood, collected on day 0 of AZD1222 vaccination. The origin of the receptors is an adult in good health.

The rearrangement links TRBV24-1 to TRBJ2-2; the match to TRBD1 covers 8 bases. V trimming: 7 bases; J trimming: 5 bases; junction bases outside the gene matches: 5. There are 14 residues in the CDR3. The germline V gene encodes CDR1 KGHDR and CDR2 SFDVKD. Here the CDR3 DNA reads TGTGCCACCAGAGGACAGGGAAGGACCGGGGAGCTGTTTTTT. Translated, it gives CATRGQGRTGELFF.

This sequence joins TRBV11-2 and TRBJ2-7, with 7 bases identical to TRBD2. V lost 1 base, J lost 6 bases, and 6 bases stayed unmatched. CDR1 is SGHAT, CDR2 FQNNGV, per germline. The CDR3 runs 14 residues. DNA for the CDR3: TGTGCCAGCAGCTTAGGTTTCGGGGGGAGCGAGCAGTACTTC. This codes for CASSLGFGGSEQYF.

The chain couples TRBV4-2 to TRBJ1-3; 10 nucleotides line up with TRBD1. The junction had 7 bases not matched to a gene; V was cut back by 0 bases and J by 8 bases. The CDR3 sequence is 16 residues long. Germline CDR1 and CDR2: LGHNA and YNFKEQ. Here the CDR3 reads CASSQDPGTGVDTIYF. Written as DNA, the CDR3 is TGTGCCAGCAGCCAAGATCCCGGGACAGGGGTAGACACCATATATTTT.

The chain has TRBV7-9 and TRBJ1-1, with D tentatively TRBD1 (5 bases). Trimming removed 1 base at V and 11 bases at J, with 17 bases between. CDR1 and CDR2 (germline): SEHNR, FQNEAQ (reference sequence). This CDR3 is built from 14 residues. The CDR3 coding sequence is TGTGCCAGCAGCTTAGGTGTCCCAGGGCGGACCGCTTTCTTT. Translating it yields CASSLGVPGRTAFF.

V gene TRBV27 combines with J gene TRBJ2-7; D is perhaps TRBD2 (6 bases). This CDR3 region has 14 residues. Germline CDR1 MNHEY, CDR2 SMNVEV (reference sequence). Trimming removed 1 base from V and 0 bases from J, with 7 bases in between. The CDR3 loop reads CASSLLGGSYEQYF. In DNA form, the CDR3 reads TGTGCCAGCAGTTTATTGGGGGGCTCCTACGAGCAGTACTTC.

V usage is TRBV25-1 and J usage is TRBJ2-2; TRBD2 might be the D (5 bases). Looked up from germline, CDR1 is MGHDK and CDR2 is SYGVNS. The CDR3 covers 13 residues. V was cut by 2 bases and J by 8 bases, with 9 bases left in between. This chain's CDR3 is CASSEEGLGELFF. The CDR3 DNA reads as TGTGCCAGCAGTGAAGAGGGTTTGGGGGAGCTGTTTTTT.

The CDR3 DNA reads as TGTGCCAGCAGCCAAGGGGCAGGGGGATATGAAAAACTGTTTTTT. Protein: CASSQGAGGYEKLFF. The rearrangement joins TRBV3-1 (or the pseudogene TRBV3-2) to TRBJ1-4; 7 bases are shared with TRBD1. The germline gives CDR1 LGHDT, CDR2 YNNKEL (reference sequence). Germline trimming cut 1 base from V and 6 bases from J; bases unmatched to any gene: 5. The CDR3 consists of 15 residues.

This clone has more than one count but fewer than ten. V is TRBV3-1 (or the pseudogene TRBV3-2) and J is TRBJ2-1; 14 bases are shared with TRBD2. V shed 4 bases and J 7 bases; nucleotides not matched to a gene: 3. The CDR3 runs 15 residues. Germline CDR1 reads LGHDT; CDR2 reads YNNKEL (reference sequence). The CDR3 protein is CASSRGLAGENEQFF. The CDR3 DNA follows: TGTGCCAGCAGCCGGGGACTAGCGGGAGAGAATGAGCAGTTCTTC.

The V call is TRBV24-1, the J call TRBJ2-3; D is undetermined. The CDR3 covers 12 residues. V was cut by 4 bases and J by 5 bases, with 6 bases left in between. Germline V gives CDR1 KGHDR, CDR2 SFDVKD. CDR3 in amino acids: CATSDSLDTQYF. The DNA for the CDR3 is TGTGCCACCAGTGACTCTTTAGATACGCAGTATTTT.

The CDR3: CASSLGLAGDEQYF. CDR3 bases: TGCGCCAGCAGCTTGGGGTTAGCGGGAGACGAGCAGTACTTC. The rearrangement joins TRBV5-1 to TRBJ2-7; 9 bases line up with TRBD2. CDR1 is SGHRS, CDR2 YFSETQ, per germline. CDR3 length: 14 residues. J was trimmed by 5 bases and V by 0 bases; bases with no gene match: 3. Full variable domain (rest looked up from reference TRBV5-1 and TRBJ2-7): KAGVTQTPRYLIKTRGQQVTLSCSPISGHRSVSWYQQTPGQGLQFLFEYFSETQRNKGNFPGRFSGRQFSNSRSEMNVSTLELGDSALYLCASSLGLAGDEQYFGPGTRLTVT.

This rearrangement joins TRBV18 to TRBJ2-2, with 12 bases that match TRBD2. Germline V gene data show CDR1 as KGHSH and CDR2 as LQKENI. There are 18 residues in the CDR3. Unmatched junction bases numbered 3, after V lost 1 base and J lost 0 bases. The CDR3 here is CASSPRTSGDANTGELFF. CDR3 nucleotides: TGTGCCAGCTCACCACGGACTAGCGGGGACGCGAACACCGGGGAGCTGTTTTTT.

This clone was recorded only once. This chain connects TRBV3-1 (or the pseudogene TRBV3-2) to TRBJ1-5, with D unclear. This CDR3 has 13 residues. The germline V gene encodes CDR1 LGHDT and CDR2 YNNKEL (reference sequence). V was trimmed by 2 bases and J by 3 bases, leaving 5 bases between them. The CDR3 bases are TGTGCCAGCAGCCAACAGATCAATCAGCCCCAGCATTTT. Encoded protein: CASSQQINQPQHF.

The CDR3 DNA reads as TGTGCCAGCAGCGAGCGGGAGAGATACAATGAGCAGTTCTTC. Translation gives CASSERERYNEQFF. V usage is TRBV27 and J usage is TRBJ2-1; 8 bases are shared with TRBD2. The V gene's germline CDR1 is MNHEY and CDR2 SMNVEV (reference sequence). V lost 6 bases, J lost 4 bases, and 5 bases stayed unmatched. The CDR3 length is 14 residues.

The chain carries TRBV28 and TRBJ2-7; TRBD1 matches at 8 bases. V lost 6 bases and J lost 3; bases outside the gene matches: 13. The CDR3 is made up of 16 amino acids. From germline, CDR1 is MDHEN and CDR2 SYDVKM. The CDR3 loop is CASRPITGQGFYEQYF. CDR3 sequence (DNA): TGTGCCAGCAGGCCGATCACCGGACAGGGTTTCTACGAGCAGTACTTC.

J is TRBJ2-7 and V is TRBV5-6, with a possible D match to TRBD2 (7 bases). CDR1 is SGHDT, CDR2 YYEEEE, per germline. Between the trimmed V and J ends, which lost 3 bases and 5 bases, there was a span of 9 bases. The CDR3 consists of 12 residues. The CDR3 protein is CASSSGGHEQYF. CDR3 DNA sequence: TGTGCCAGCAGCTCCGGGGGGCACGAGCAGTACTTC. The entire variable domain, with the rest obtained from reference TRBV5-6 and TRBJ2-7, is as follows: DAGVTQSPTHLIKTRGQQVTLRCSPKSGHDTVSWYQQALGQGPQFIFQYYEEEERQRGNFPDRFSGHQFPNYSSELNVNALLLGDSALYLCASSSGGHEQYFGPGTRLTVT.

The chain has TRBV18 and TRBJ2-2; 11 bases fit TRBD2. The length of the CDR3 is 18 residues. Per the germline V gene, CDR1 is KGHSH and CDR2 is LQKENI. V was pared by 0 bases and J by 9 bases, with 12 bases of the junction left unmatched. CDR3 nucleotides: TGTGCCAGCTCACCACCGATAGCGGGAGGGCCTAGTCCCTGGGAGCTGTTTTTT. Translation: CASSPPIAGGPSPWELFF.

The chain combines TRBV5-6 with TRBJ1-3; D is ambiguous. The CDR3 spans 13 residues. The V end was cut by 2 bases, the J end by 4 bases, with 7 bases between. Germline V gene lookup returns CDR1 SGHDT and CDR2 YYEEEE. CDR3 sequence reads: CASSLRMGNTIYF. In nucleotides, the CDR3 is TGTGCCAGCAGCTTAAGGATGGGAAACACCATATATTTT. The whole variable domain, filled in from reference TRBV5-6 and TRBJ1-3, reads DAGVTQSPTHLIKTRGQQVTLRCSPKSGHDTVSWYQQALGQGPQFIFQYYEEEERQRGNFPDRFSGHQFPNYSSELNVNALLLGDSALYLCASSLRMGNTIYFGEGSWLTVV.

Only a few counts were recorded for this clone. J is TRBJ2-7 and V is TRBV19; possibly TRBD1 or TRBD2 for D (5 bases each). V lost 7 bases and J 3 bases, leaving 19 bases between the germline ends. This CDR3 region has 15 residues. The germline gives CDR1 LNHDA, CDR2 SQIVND (reference sequence). CDR3 region: CASTSTGTASYEQYF. DNA of the CDR3: TGTGCCAGTACCTCAACCGGGACCGCAAGCTACGAGCAGTACTTC. The full variable domain, rest sourced from reference TRBV19 and TRBJ2-7, is DGGITQSPKYLFRKEGQNVTLSCEQNLNHDAMYWYRQDPGQGLRLIYYSQIVNDFQKGDIAEGYSVSREKKESFPLTVTSAQKNPTAFYLCASTSTGTASYEQYFGPGTRLTVT.

This chain joins TRBV19 and TRBJ2-4, with D possibly matching TRBD2 (5 bases). Trimming pared 3 bases from V and 6 bases from J, leaving 15 bases between. The CDR3 covers 15 residues. In germline, CDR1 is LNHDA, CDR2 SQIVND (reference sequence). CDR3 amino acids: CASSIARGSGNIQYF. The CDR3 DNA reads TGTGCCAGTAGTATCGCTCGGGGATCGGGAAACATTCAGTACTTC.

The chain combines TRBV16 with TRBJ1-1; D is possibly TRBD1 (5 bases). This CDR3 has 14 residues. CDR1 is KGHSY, CDR2 FQNENV, per germline. V was cut by 1 base and J by 2 bases, with 8 bases left in between. CDR3 coding DNA: TGTGCCAGCAGCCAATGGACAACTAACACTGAAGCTTTCTTT. It is translated as CASSQWTTNTEAFF.

CDR3 region: CASSLNYEQYF. The CDR3, as DNA: TGTGCCAGCAGCTTAAATTACGAGCAGTACTTC. This chain links TRBV7-6 with TRBJ2-7; D remains ambiguous. The CDR3 has 11 amino acids. Germline V lookup: CDR1 SGHVS, CDR2 FNYEAQ. Trimming left V 2 bases short and J 4 bases short, with 3 bases between.

V and J are TRBV6-5 and TRBJ2-7; TRBD2 matches at 8 bases. Germline assignment: CDR1 MNHEY and CDR2 SVGAGI. V gave up 1 base and J gave up 1 base; unmatched junction bases: 3. The length of the CDR3 is 15 residues. In DNA form, the CDR3 reads TGTGCCAGCAGTTACTTTGCGGGGGGTTCCTACGAGCAGTACTTC. Encoded protein: CASSYFAGGSYEQYF.

The count of this clone is one. The chain combines TRBV12-5 with TRBJ1-5; D remains unclear. From germline, CDR1 is LGHNT and CDR2 FRNRAP. The CDR3 sequence is 14 residues long. V dropped 9 bases and J dropped 0 bases, with 12 bases sitting between them. CDR3 sequence: CASSQTVSNQPQHF. In DNA, the CDR3 is TGTGCTAGCTCACAGACGGTTAGCAATCAGCCCCAGCATTTT.

This chain connects TRBV3-1 (or the pseudogene TRBV3-2) to TRBJ2-7, with 10 bases matching TRBD2. The CDR3 runs 17 residues. The V and J ends lost 0 bases and 3 bases, in that order; junction bases with no gene match: 8. Per germline, CDR1 LGHDT and CDR2 YNNKEL (reference sequence). The CDR3 DNA reads as TGTGCCAGCAGCCAAGACGGTGCTAGCGGGAGCCACTACGAGCAGTACTTC. Protein: CASSQDGASGSHYEQYF.

The chain carries TRBV29-1 and TRBJ1-4; 7 bases fit TRBD1. Germline trimming cut 6 bases from V and 8 bases from J; bases unmatched to any gene: 12. This CDR3 has 14 amino acids. Germline V gene lookup returns CDR1 SQVTM and CDR2 ANQGSEA. CDR3 sequence: CSVDTGAVREKLFF. CDR3 in DNA: TGCAGCGTGGACACAGGGGCCGTAAGGGAAAAACTGTTTTTT.

This rearrangement joins TRBV25-1 to TRBJ1-1; 7 bases match TRBD1. V dropped 3 bases and J dropped 4; count of bases not matched to a gene: 11. This CDR3 comprises 16 residues. Germline CDR1 is MGHDK and CDR2 is SYGVNS. The CDR3 DNA reads TGTGCCAGCAGTGACAGGGGGGATCGAGGGCTCACTGAAGCTTTCTTT. Protein: CASSDRGDRGLTEAFF.

The chain recombines TRBV21-1 with TRBJ2-7; TRBD2 is the table's D call, not checked against the DNA. TRBV21-1 constitutes a pseudogene. This CDR3 contains 18 residues. The CDR3 protein is CASSKRGIAGGPYYEQYF. The DNA for the CDR3 is TGTGCCAGCAGCAAAAGAGGTATAGCGGGAGGGCCTTACTACGAGCAGTACTTC.

The rearrangement uses TRBV4-1 and TRBJ1-2, with D unresolved. Trimming pared 4 bases from V and 5 bases from J, leaving 20 bases between. CDR1 and CDR2 from the germline V gene are MGHRA and YSYEKL. The CDR3 length is 16 residues. CDR3 residues: CASSPLIGVNSYGYTF. The CDR3 nucleotides are TGCGCCAGCAGCCCCTTAATTGGGGTGAACTCATATGGCTACACCTTC.

This clone has just one count. The V call is TRBV5-1, the J call TRBJ2-7, with D possibly matching TRBD1 (5 bases). CDR1 SGHRS and CDR2 YFSETQ come from the germline V gene. This CDR3 region has 13 residues. Trimming stripped 0 bases from V and 1 base from J, with 5 bases between. Written as DNA, the CDR3 is TGCGCCAGCAGCTTGGGACAGTCCTACGAGCAGTACTTC. Translating gives CASSLGQSYEQYF.

The gene calls are TRBV11-2 and TRBJ2-7; 9 bases align to TRBD1. Germline values: CDR1 SGHAT, CDR2 FQNNGV. V lost 4 bases to trimming and J lost 2 bases; unmatched junction nucleotides: 3. The CDR3 covers 14 residues. CDR3 in amino acids: CASSYRTGAYEQYF. The CDR3, as DNA: TGTGCCAGCAGCTACAGGACAGGGGCCTACGAGCAGTACTTC.

CDR3 loop: CASRLRGADSYNEQFF. The DNA of the CDR3 is TGTGCCAGCCGCCTGCGGGGGGCAGACTCCTACAATGAGCAGTTCTTC. The chain has TRBV27 and TRBJ2-1, with 8 bases aligning to TRBD2. Germline CDR1 reads MNHEY; CDR2 reads SMNVEV (reference sequence). The CDR3 extends over 16 amino acids. V lost 8 bases, J lost 0 bases, and 9 bases stayed unmatched.